This passage covers 25 T cell receptor beta chains from one sample sequenced in a study of blood T cell repertoires in COVID-19. The method was immunoSEQ multiplex PCR; TCRdb's version includes in-frame clones alone and lacks a portion of them. The table records around 170,000 clones, 88% of them present only once. Sequenced: peripheral blood. The receptors were sampled from a woman between 25 and 40 years old with acute or convalescent COVID-19.

V usage is TRBV30 and J usage is TRBJ2-5; possible D gene TRBD2, 6 bases. Trimming left V 5 bases short and J 4 bases short, with 14 bases between. Germline V CDR1 and CDR2: GTSNPN, SVGIG (reference sequence). The CDR3 loop spans 13 amino acids. The CDR3 reads CAWAGRSGETQYF. In DNA, the CDR3 is TGTGCCTGGGCGGGGAGGAGTGGAGAGACCCAGTACTTC.

The J gene is TRBJ2-1, the V gene TRBV12-5; D is uncertain. The CDR3 totals 13 residues. Trimming cost V 1 base and J 14 bases, with 15 bases left between them. Germline CDR1 reads LGHNT; CDR2 reads FRNRAP. CDR3 region: CASGLESRSLEFF. CDR3 bases: TGTGCTAGTGGTTTGGAAAGTAGGAGCTTGGAGTTCTTC.

The chain is built from TRBV11-2 and TRBJ1-6; TRBD1 agrees at 7 bases. The CDR3 contains 16 residues. Unmatched junction bases numbered 9, after V lost 0 bases and J lost 10 bases. Germline CDR1 is SGHAT and CDR2 is FQNNGV. The CDR3 bases are TGTGCCAGCAGCTTAGATCACAGGGGAACCCAGTCACCCCTCCACTTT. It codes for CASSLDHRGTQSPLHF.

The V and J genes are TRBV30 and TRBJ1-1; D uncertain. CDR1 GTSNPN and CDR2 SVGIG come from the germline V gene (reference sequence). The germline V and J ends were trimmed by 0 bases and 2 bases, with 10 bases remaining between them. The CDR3 contains 14 residues. Here the CDR3 reads CAWSVRVRNTEAFF. The CDR3 DNA reads TGTGCCTGGAGTGTGAGGGTGCGTAACACTGAAGCTTTCTTT. The entire variable domain, with the rest obtained from reference TRBV30 and TRBJ1-1, is as follows: SQTIHQWPATLVQPVGSPLSLECTVEGTSNPNLYWYRQAAGRGLQLLFYSVGIGQISSEVPQNLSASRPQDRQFILSSKKLLLSDSGFYLCAWSVRVRNTEAFFGQGTRLTVV.

V gene TRBV5-1 combines with J gene TRBJ2-3, with D perhaps TRBD1 (6 bases). Trimming took off 1 base at V and 6 bases at J, with 12 bases between the two ends. CDR1 and CDR2 from the germline V gene are SGHRS and YFSETQ. CDR3 length: 14 residues. CDR3 DNA: TGCGCCAGCAGCTTGCCGACAGGCGAGGATACGCAGTATTTT. Translation gives CASSLPTGEDTQYF.

The chain has TRBV7-3 and TRBJ1-2; 9 nucleotides line up with TRBD1. Germline CDR1 SGHTA, CDR2 FQGTGA. J was trimmed by 8 bases and V by 1 base; bases with no gene match: 11. The CDR3 sequence is 16 residues long. CDR3 residues: CASSLIPPGTGLGYTF. The CDR3 coding sequence is TGTGCCAGCAGCTTAATTCCTCCCGGGACAGGGCTAGGCTACACCTTC.

V gene TRBV30 combines with J gene TRBJ2-1, with 10 bases that match TRBD2. V lost 4 bases, J lost 7 bases, and 10 bases stayed unmatched. Germline V gene sequence: CDR1 GTSNPN, CDR2 SVGIG (reference sequence). The CDR3 spans 15 residues. The CDR3 region is CAWKYKVAGGNEQFF. In nucleotides, the CDR3 is TGTGCCTGGAAGTATAAGGTAGCGGGAGGAAATGAGCAGTTCTTC.

This clone occurred once. The chain couples TRBV18 to TRBJ2-5, with D hard to call. The CDR3 runs 13 residues. Trimming stripped 3 bases from V and 5 bases from J, with 10 bases between. Germline CDR1 and CDR2: KGHSH and LQKENI. The CDR3 protein is CASSPGLLETQYF. As DNA, the CDR3 is TGTGCCAGCTCACCGGGCCTACTTGAGACCCAGTACTTC.

In this sample, this clone turned up once. J is TRBJ1-1 and V is TRBV7-8; D unclear. CDR3 length: 12 residues. V lost 4 bases and J 4 bases, leaving 7 bases between the germline ends. Germline-derived CDR1 and CDR2 are SGHVS and FQNEAQ. The CDR3 here is CASSSRGTEAFF. CDR3 bases: TGTGCCAGCAGCTCGCGGGGCACTGAAGCTTTCTTT.

The V and J genes are TRBV5-1 and TRBJ2-7, with a tentative D call TRBD2 (5 bases). The CDR3 loop spans 15 amino acids. The germline V gene encodes CDR1 SGHRS and CDR2 YFSETQ. Trimming took off 4 bases at V and 2 bases at J, with 16 bases between the two ends. As DNA, the CDR3 is TGCGCCAGCAGCCCCAACGACGGAGGCGCCTACGAGCAGTACTTC. This encodes CASSPNDGGAYEQYF.

This chain uses TRBV10-1 with TRBJ2-7, with D possibly being TRBD2 (5 bases). The V end was cut by 3 bases, the J end by 6 bases, with 6 bases between. The CDR3 totals 11 residues. Germline assignment: CDR1 WNHNN and CDR2 SYGVQD (reference sequence). CDR3 protein: CASSEGGEQYF. As DNA, the CDR3 is TGCGCCAGCAGTGAAGGAGGCGAGCAGTACTTC.

As concerns this clone: One junction end does not reproduce the germline sequence, and a read error may be involved. Here the CDR3 reads CASSLGSVSTYTQYF. The CDR3 DNA sequence: TGCGCCAGCAGCTTGGGTAGCGTAAGCACATATACGCAGTATTTT. This chain links TRBV5-1 with TRBJ2-3; tentative D call: TRBD2 (5 bases). Germline CDR1 SGHRS, CDR2 YFSETQ. The CDR3 contains 15 residues.

This clone showed up just a few times. The rearrangement uses TRBV15 and TRBJ2-3; 7 bases match TRBD2. V was pared by 0 bases and J by 4 bases, with 4 bases of the junction left unmatched. CDR3 length: 15 amino acids. The germline gives CDR1 LNHNV, CDR2 YYDKDF (reference sequence). The CDR3 nucleotides read TGTGCCACCAGCAGAGATCTCCTAGCGGCAGATACGCAGTATTTT. The encoded protein is CATSRDLLAADTQYF. Full variable domain (outside the CDR3, taken from reference TRBV15 and TRBJ2-3): DAMVIQNPRYQVTQFGKPVTLSCSQTLNHNVMYWYQQKSSQAPKLLFHYYDKDFNNEADTPDNFQSRRPNTSFCFLDIRSPGLGDTAMYLCATSRDLLAADTQYFGPGTRLTVL.

The genes are TRBV5-1 and TRBJ2-3, with TRBD1 matching over 8 bases. J gave up 6 bases and V 5 bases, and 8 bases lay outside the gene matches. The germline gives CDR1 SGHRS, CDR2 YFSETQ. This CDR3 has 14 amino acids. CDR3 residues: CASSRGQGLDTQYF. The CDR3 DNA is TGCGCCAGCAGTCGAGGACAGGGCCTGGATACGCAGTATTTT.

This rearrangement joins TRBV6-5 to TRBJ2-5; 10 nucleotides line up with TRBD2. CDR1 MNHEY and CDR2 SVGAGI come from the germline V gene. With 7 bases clipped from V and 4 bases from J, the junction kept 6 bases outside the gene matches. This CDR3 region has 14 residues. CDR3 residues: CASNRAGGPETQYF. The CDR3 bases are TGTGCCAGCAACCGAGCGGGAGGGCCAGAGACCCAGTACTTC.

This chain joins TRBV14 and TRBJ2-3, with 7 bases that match TRBD2. CDR1 and CDR2 (germline): SGHDN, FVKESK. This CDR3 is built from 14 residues. The J segment lost 7 bases and the V segment lost 7 bases, leaving 11 bases of the junction unmatched. As DNA, the CDR3 is TGTGCCAGCAACATACCTAGCGGCGGAAATACGCAGTATTTT. It translates to CASNIPSGGNTQYF.

The V and J genes are TRBV5-1 and TRBJ2-1; TRBD2 matches at 15 bases. Trimming removed 2 bases from V and 10 bases from J; junction bases left unmatched: 7. Germline V lookup: CDR1 SGHRS, CDR2 YFSETQ. The CDR3 runs to 16 residues. The CDR3 sequence: CASSLGPGTSGREQFF. CDR3 DNA: TGCGCCAGCAGCTTAGGGCCCGGGACTAGCGGGAGGGAGCAGTTCTTC.

This clone has a single count. The chain joins TRBV30 to TRBJ1-1; D remains unclear. Trimming stripped 0 bases from V and 11 bases from J, with 19 bases between. Germline V CDR1 and CDR2: GTSNPN, SVGIG (reference sequence). The CDR3 loop spans 14 amino acids. In DNA, the CDR3 is TGTGCCTGGAGTGTACTAGGAGGTCGCTTAGCCGCTTTCTTT. Translating it yields CAWSVLGGRLAAFF. Full variable domain (remainder filled in from reference TRBV30 and TRBJ1-1): SQTIHQWPATLVQPVGSPLSLECTVEGTSNPNLYWYRQAAGRGLQLLFYSVGIGQISSEVPQNLSASRPQDRQFILSSKKLLLSDSGFYLCAWSVLGGRLAAFFGQGTRLTVV.

This clone was found a few times. The rearrangement links TRBV7-2 to TRBJ1-1, with D perhaps matching TRBD1 (6 bases). Deletions cut 2 bases from V and 3 bases from J, with 13 bases between. CDR3 size: 15 residues. Germline V gene lookup returns CDR1 SGHTA and CDR2 FQGNSA. The CDR3 region is CASSLLGGGYTEAFF. The DNA for the CDR3 is TGTGCCAGCAGCTTATTAGGGGGTGGGTACACTGAAGCTTTCTTT. The full variable domain, completed using reference TRBV7-2 and TRBJ1-1, is GAGVSQSPSNKVTEKGKDVELRCDPISGHTALYWYRQSLGQGLEFLIYFQGNSAPDKSGLPSDRFSAERTGGSVSTLTIQRTQQEDSAVYLCASSLLGGGYTEAFFGQGTRLTVV.

The chain links TRBV9 to TRBJ2-7; 8 bases fit TRBD2. The CDR3 runs to 17 residues. Germline-derived CDR1 and CDR2 are SGDLS and YYNGEE. J was trimmed by 0 bases and V by 4 bases; bases with no gene match: 12. CDR3 region: CASSPRGGLNPSYEQYF. CDR3 nucleotide sequence: TGTGCCAGCAGCCCCCGGGGGGGCCTAAACCCCTCCTACGAGCAGTACTTC.

The V gene is TRBV19, the J gene TRBJ1-2; 8 bases are a match to TRBD1. V was pared by 4 bases and J by 2 bases, with 3 bases of the junction left unmatched. In germline, CDR1 is LNHDA, CDR2 SQIVND (reference sequence). The CDR3 consists of 14 residues. As DNA, the CDR3 is TGTGCCAGTAGTAGGACAGGGTTCAACTATGGCTACACCTTC. As protein: CASSRTGFNYGYTF.

J is TRBJ2-1 and V is TRBV6-5; D remains ambiguous. The germline V gene has CDR1 MNHEY and CDR2 SVGAGI. This CDR3 spans 11 amino acids. V was trimmed by 7 bases and J by 7 bases, leaving 8 bases between them. The CDR3 region is CASTLRNEQFF. In DNA, the CDR3 is TGTGCCAGCACCCTGAGGAATGAGCAGTTCTTC.

The rearrangement links TRBV27 to TRBJ1-4; 10 bases are a match to TRBD1. Germline-derived CDR1 and CDR2 are MNHEY and SMNVEV (reference sequence). The CDR3 has 15 residues. J lost 8 bases, V lost 2 bases, and 5 bases had no gene match. The CDR3 reads CASSLRQGAWEKLFF. DNA for the CDR3: TGTGCCAGCAGTTTACGACAGGGGGCATGGGAAAAACTGTTTTTT.

This clone was seen once. The V gene is TRBV7-8, the J gene TRBJ2-2; possible D gene TRBD1, 5 bases. The germline V gene encodes CDR1 SGHVS and CDR2 FQNEAQ. This CDR3 has 14 amino acids. V dropped 8 bases and J dropped 0 bases, with 10 bases sitting between them. CDR3 residues: CASLKGTNTGELFF. DNA of the CDR3: TGTGCCAGCCTCAAGGGGACGAACACCGGGGAGCTGTTTTTT.

The rearrangement uses TRBV5-1 and TRBJ1-4; D is perhaps TRBD1 (6 bases). The V gene's germline CDR1 is SGHRS and CDR2 YFSETQ. The CDR3 length is 15 residues. Trimming pared 0 bases from V and 7 bases from J, leaving 13 bases between. CDR3 sequence (DNA): TGCGCCAGCAGCTTGGTGACAGGCCCTAGTGAAAAACTGTTTTTT. It translates to CASSLVTGPSEKLFF.